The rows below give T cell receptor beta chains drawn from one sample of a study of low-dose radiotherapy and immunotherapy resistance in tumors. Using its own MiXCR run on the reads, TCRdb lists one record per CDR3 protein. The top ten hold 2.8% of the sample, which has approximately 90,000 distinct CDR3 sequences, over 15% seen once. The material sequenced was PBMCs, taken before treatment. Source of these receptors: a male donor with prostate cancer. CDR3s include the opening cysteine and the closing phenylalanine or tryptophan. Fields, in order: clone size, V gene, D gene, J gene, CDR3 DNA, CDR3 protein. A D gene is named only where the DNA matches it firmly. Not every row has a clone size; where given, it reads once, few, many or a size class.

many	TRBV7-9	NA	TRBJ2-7	TGTGCCAGCAGCATAGGGGGAAGCGAGCAGTACTTC	CASSIGGSEQYF
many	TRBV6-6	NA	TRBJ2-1	TGTGCCAGTGGACCACGGATAGATGAGCAGTTCTTC	CASGPRIDEQFF
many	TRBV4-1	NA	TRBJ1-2	TGCGCCAGCAGCCAAGGACAGAACCACTATGGCTACACCTTC	CASSQGQNHYGYTF
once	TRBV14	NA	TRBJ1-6	TGTGCCAGCCGTCGGGAGGCAGTAGATAATTCACCCCTCCACTTT	CASRREAVDNSPLHF
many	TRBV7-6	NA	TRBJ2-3	TGTGCCAGCAGCTTATCTCCGGCGGGGGCAAGCACAGATACGCAGTATTTT	CASSLSPAGASTDTQYF
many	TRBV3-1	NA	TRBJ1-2	TGTGCCAGCAGCCGGGGGACCTACAATTATGGCTACACCTTC	CASSRGTYNYGYTF
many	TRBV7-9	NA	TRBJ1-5	TGTGCCAGCAGCCCCCAGGAGGGGGTGCGCAATCAGCCCCAGCATTTT	CASSPQEGVRNQPQHF
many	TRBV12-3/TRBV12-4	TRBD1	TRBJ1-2	TGTGCCAGCAGCGATGGACAGGGGGGAGAGAATGGCTACACCTTC	CASSDGQGGENGYTF
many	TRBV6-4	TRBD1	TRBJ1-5	TGTGCCAGCACTGGAGGGACAGAGTATAGCAATCAGCCCCAGCATTTT	CASTGGTEYSNQPQHF
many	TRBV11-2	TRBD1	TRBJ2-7	TGTGCCAGCAGCCCAGTAGGACGGACAGGGAGCTACGAGCAGTACTTC	CASSPVGRTGSYEQYF
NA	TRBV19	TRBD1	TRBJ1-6	TGTGCCAGTAGTCTACAAGGGGGCCGTCCTAATTCACCCCTCCACTTT	CASSLQGGRPNSPLHF
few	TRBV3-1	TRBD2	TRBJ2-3	TGTGCCAGCAGCCAAGATCGGGGGGGGGGCGGTTTCGATACGCAGTATTTT	CASSQDRGGGGFDTQYF
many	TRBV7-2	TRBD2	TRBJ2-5	TGTGCCAGCAGCGAACTAGCGGGGGTTTTAGAGACCCAGTACTTC	CASSELAGVLETQYF
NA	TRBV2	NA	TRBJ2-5	TGTGCCAGCACGCGGGCGGAAGAGACCCAGTACTTC	CASTRAEETQYF
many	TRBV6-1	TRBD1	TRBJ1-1	TGTGCCAGCAGTGATGCAACAGGGGGGAACACTGAAGCTTTCTTT	CASSDATGGNTEAFF
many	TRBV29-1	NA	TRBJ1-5	TGCAGCGTTGCGACAGCCAACCGCAATCAGCCCCAGCATTTT	CSVATANRNQPQHF
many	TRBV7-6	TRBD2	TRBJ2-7	TGTGCCAGCAGCTTAGTATGGGGGGGGAGCTACGAGCAGTACTTC	CASSLVWGGSYEQYF
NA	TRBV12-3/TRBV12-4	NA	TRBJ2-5	TGTGCCAGCAGTTTTATTAGCGACCAAGAGACCCAGTACTTC	CASSFISDQETQYF
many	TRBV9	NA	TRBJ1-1	TGTGCCAGCAGCGGGGGGGGATCTGAAGCTTTCTTT	CASSGGGSEAFF
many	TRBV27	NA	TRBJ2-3	TGTGCCGTAGCTCCGGCGGGGTGGGGCACAGATACGCAGTATTTT	CAVAPAGWGTDTQYF
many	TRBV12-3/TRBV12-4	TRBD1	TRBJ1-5	TGTGCCAGCACCGTACAGGGGATCCCCAATCAGCCCCAGCATTTT	CASTVQGIPNQPQHF
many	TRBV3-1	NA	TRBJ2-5	TGTGCCAGCAGCCAAGTTTGGGGGCGCCAAGAGACCCAGTACTTC	CASSQVWGRQETQYF
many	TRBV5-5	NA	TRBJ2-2	TGTGCCAGCAGCTTATCTTGGGGTAACACCGGGGAGCTGTTTTTT	CASSLSWGNTGELFF
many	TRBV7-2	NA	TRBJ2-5	TGTGCCAGCAGCGCCCCGTGGCGTAGTACCCAGTACTTC	CASSAPWRSTQYF
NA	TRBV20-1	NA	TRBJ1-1	TGCAGTGCTCCCCGGGACACGGTTGAAGCTTTCTTT	CSAPRDTVEAFF
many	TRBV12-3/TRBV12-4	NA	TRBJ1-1	TGTGCCAGCAGACATCGTACCCCTGAAGCTTTCTTT	CASRHRTPEAFF
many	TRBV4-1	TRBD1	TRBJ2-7	TGCGCCAGCAGCCACGCACAGGGGAATTACGAGCAGTACTTC	CASSHAQGNYEQYF
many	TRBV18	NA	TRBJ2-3	TGTGCCAGCTCCCCGGCAAGCACAGATACGCAGTATTTT	CASSPASTDTQYF
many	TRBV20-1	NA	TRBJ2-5	TGCAGTGCTAGTAATAAGCCGTCGGTTGGGACCCAGTACTTC	CSASNKPSVGTQYF
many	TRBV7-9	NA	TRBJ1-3	TGTGCCAGCAGCATTACTTTCGGGCCAAGCACGAGATCCTCTGGAAACACCATATATTTT	CASSITFGPSTRSSGNTIYF
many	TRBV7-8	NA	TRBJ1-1	TGTGCCAGCAGCCCCGGAGGGCGACTTAGCACTGAAGCTTTCTTT	CASSPGGRLSTEAFF
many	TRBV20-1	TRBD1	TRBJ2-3	TGCAGTGCCCCCAACATGGGGACAGGGGGCACAGATACGCAGTATTTT	CSAPNMGTGGTDTQYF
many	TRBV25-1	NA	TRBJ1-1	TGTGCCAGCACCGAGGGCACTGAAGCTTTCTTT	CASTEGTEAFF
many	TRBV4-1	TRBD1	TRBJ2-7	TGCGCCAGCAGCCAACCGCGGACAGGGGGCTACGAGCAGTACTTC	CASSQPRTGGYEQYF
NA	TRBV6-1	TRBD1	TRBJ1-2	TGTGCCAGCAGTAACCCCGACGAAGGGGGCTCGGGCTACACCTTC	CASSNPDEGGSGYTF
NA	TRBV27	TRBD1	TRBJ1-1	TGTGCCAGCAGTCTGCAAAATTCCGGGACAGGGAACACTGAAGCTTTCTTT	CASSLQNSGTGNTEAFF